What follows are 7 T cell receptor beta chains derived from one specimen sequenced in a study of OX40 agonist ivuxolimab in advanced cancers. Receptor libraries were prepared by the immunoSEQ multiplex PCR assay. TCRdb took this table from immuneACCESS and kept in-frame rearrangements with V and J called. Such tables lack part of the clones; where checked against another copy, unresolved V genes explain under half of the gap, and the rest is unexplained. The table for this sample lists under 20,000 clones; almost 85% of them were counted only once. The top ten constitute 2% to 2.5% of the sample. The source was CD4+ or CD8+ T cells sorted from blood, collected in a trial of the OX40 agonist ivuxolimab. These receptors were collected from an adult with an advanced solid tumor such as melanoma, head and neck, liver or kidney cancer.

The J gene is TRBJ2-2, the V gene TRBV2; 8 bases match TRBD1. The CDR3 contains 14 residues. Germline loops: CDR1 SNHLY, CDR2 FYNNEI. The trim removed 6 bases at V and 5 bases at J, leaving 5 bases unmatched. CDR3 bases: TGTGCCAGCAGCCTAACAGGGGGGACCGGGGAGCTGTTTTTT. Residues: CASSLTGGTGELFF.

The chain has TRBV4-2 and TRBJ2-7; D assignment may be TRBD1 or TRBD2 (5 bases each). The CDR3 covers 15 residues. Per germline, CDR1 LGHNA and CDR2 YNFKEQ. Trimming pared 5 bases from V and 3 bases from J, leaving 17 bases between. Here the CDR3 reads CASSLGRSRGYEQYF. The DNA for the CDR3 is TGTGCCAGCAGCTTGGGGCGGAGCCGGGGCTACGAGCAGTACTTC.

V is TRBV6-6 and J is TRBJ2-3, with TRBD2 as a possible D gene (5 bases). CDR1 and CDR2 from the germline V gene are MNHNY and SVGAGI (reference sequence). The CDR3 runs 13 residues. Between the trimmed V and J ends, which lost 6 bases and 6 bases, there was a span of 13 bases. The CDR3 DNA sequence: TGTGCCAGCAGGGGCCGGGCTAGCGATACGCAGTATTTT. Protein product: CASRGRASDTQYF.

The CDR3 sequence is CASISGEVAGVREQFF. Here the CDR3 DNA reads TGTGCCAGCATCTCAGGAGAGGTAGCGGGAGTACGGGAGCAGTTCTTC. The gene calls are TRBV7-2 and TRBJ2-1, with 9 bases that match TRBD2. CDR3 length: 16 residues. The ends lost 7 bases at V and 10 bases at J; junction bases unmatched: 17. The germline V gene encodes CDR1 SGHTA and CDR2 FQGNSA.

CDR3 DNA: TGTGCCAGTAGTTCAGGAACCAGCAACACCGGGGAGCTGTTTTTT. It specifies CASSSGTSNTGELFF. V gene TRBV19 combines with J gene TRBJ2-2; unclear D gene. The CDR3 extends over 15 amino acids. The V end lost 5 bases, the J end lost 2 bases, and 12 bases lay between the germline ends. Germline lookup yields CDR1 LNHDA and CDR2 SQIVND (reference sequence).

V and J are TRBV5-1 and TRBJ2-1; no clear D. The CDR3 runs to 15 residues. V shed 4 bases and J shed 7 bases, with 18 bases lying between them. Germline CDR1 SGHRS, CDR2 YFSETQ. The CDR3 region has the DNA TGCGCCAGCAGCCTACCGGGCGCGGCGGCGAATGAGCAGTTCTTC. Its protein is CASSLPGAAANEQFF.

J is TRBJ2-7 and V is TRBV19; weak D call: TRBD2 (6 bases). The germline gives CDR1 LNHDA, CDR2 SQIVND (reference sequence). This CDR3 contains 13 residues. Deletions cut 10 bases from V and 1 base from J, with 14 bases between. This chain's CDR3 is CATSRRDSYEQYF. CDR3 coding DNA: TGTGCCACCTCGAGGAGGGATTCCTACGAGCAGTACTTC.